Below, 10 T cell receptor beta chains from the same sample are listed, as sequenced in a study of tissue T cells after allogeneic stem cell transplantation (dated by TCRdb to the early 2020s). According to the study, the label for this sample's time point signals: recipient (host-origin) PBMCs collected before allo-HCT. The library relied on the immunoSEQ multiplex PCR assay. Not all clones reach the TCRdb copy of this immuneACCESS table, which keeps in-frame sequences only. Checked studies attribute under half of the gap to unresolved V genes and leave the rest unexplained. This sample comprises about 26,000 clones, less than 95% of them detected only once. The top ten constitute roughly 2% of the sample. The sequencing here drew on blood, taken before transplantation. These receptors originate from a male donor at least 60 years old who later had graft-versus-host disease after an allogeneic stem cell transplant.

The gene calls are TRBV5-4 and TRBJ2-2; 11 bases fit TRBD1. The CDR3 consists of 17 residues. CDR1 SGHNT and CDR2 YYREEE come from the germline V gene (reference sequence). V was pared by 4 bases and J by 4 bases, with 9 bases of the junction left unmatched. In nucleotides, the CDR3 is TGTGCCAGCAGCACCCCGGGACAGGGGGGAATCACCGGGGAGCTGTTTTTT. Its translation is CASSTPGQGGITGELFF.

This chain uses TRBV3-1 (or the pseudogene TRBV3-2) with TRBJ1-6; 7 bases match TRBD1. Germline CDR1 reads LGHDT; CDR2 reads YNNKEL (reference sequence). The V segment lost 7 bases and the J segment 1 base; nucleotides outside the gene matches: 7. The CDR3 consists of 16 residues. The CDR3 spells CASTQLQGSYNSPLHF. The CDR3 coding sequence is TGTGCCAGCACCCAGTTACAGGGGTCCTATAATTCACCCCTCCACTTT.

The chain has TRBV28 and TRBJ1-2; D not certain. The CDR3 has 12 amino acids. CDR1 and CDR2 (germline): MDHEN, SYDVKM. Trimming stripped 7 bases from V and 9 bases from J, with 15 bases between. CDR3 in amino acids: CASNPDRARYTF. In nucleotides, the CDR3 is TGTGCCAGCAACCCAGACCGCGCCCGCTACACCTTC.

The rearrangement uses TRBV4-1 and TRBJ2-7, with TRBD2 identical over 10 bases. Looked up from germline, CDR1 is MGHRA and CDR2 is YSYEKL. The CDR3 contains 17 residues. V lost 4 bases and J lost 6; bases outside the gene matches: 15. CDR3 sequence (DNA): TGCGCCAGCAGCCGTACTGCGGGCCCTAGCGGGAGTATCGAGCAGTACTTC. Protein sequence: CASSRTAGPSGSIEQYF.

The chain recombines TRBV4-1 with TRBJ1-1; TRBD1 might be the D (6 bases). V lost 3 bases and J 4 bases, leaving 15 bases between the germline ends. Germline values: CDR1 MGHRA, CDR2 YSYEKL. This CDR3 is 15 amino acids long. The CDR3 sequence: CASSQTTRGGTEAFF. Here the CDR3 DNA reads TGCGCCAGCAGCCAGACCACCAGGGGCGGCACTGAAGCTTTCTTT.

The CDR3 nucleotides are TGTGCCAGTAGTGTAGGCGGACACATCACAGATACGCAGTATTTT. Amino acid sequence: CASSVGGHITDTQYF. The chain carries TRBV19 and TRBJ2-3; weak D call: TRBD1 (5 bases). The V and J ends lost 5 bases and 2 bases respectively, with 14 bases between them. Germline-derived CDR1 and CDR2 are LNHDA and SQIVND (reference sequence). CDR3 length: 15 amino acids. Variable domain in full (rest from reference TRBV19 and TRBJ2-3): DGGITQSPKYLFRKEGQNVTLSCEQNLNHDAMYWYRQDPGQGLRLIYYSQIVNDFQKGDIAEGYSVSREKKESFPLTVTSAQKNPTAFYLCASSVGGHITDTQYFGPGTRLTVL.

The chain carries TRBV7-9 and TRBJ2-7, with TRBD1 as a possible D gene (6 bases). The CDR3 spans 14 residues. V was shortened by 5 bases and J by 7 bases, with 18 bases between the two germline ends. Germline-derived CDR1 and CDR2 are SEHNR and FQNEAQ (reference sequence). CDR3 sequence reads: CASSGERGLREQYF. CDR3 DNA sequence: TGTGCCAGCAGCGGAGAAAGGGGGTTGAGGGAGCAGTACTTC.

This clone was observed a handful of times. The rearrangement links TRBV11-3 to TRBJ2-2; D perhaps matches TRBD1 (5 bases). V was cut by 5 bases and J by 2 bases, with 24 bases left in between. The germline CDR1 and CDR2 sequences are SGHNT and YENEEA. The CDR3 consists of 19 residues. This CDR3 is CASSHYFQGVETNTGELFF. The CDR3 DNA follows: TGTGCCAGCAGCCACTATTTCCAGGGTGTCGAGACAAACACCGGGGAGCTGTTTTTT.

This clone was picked up one time. The rearrangement uses TRBV4-2 and TRBJ2-5; 7 nucleotides agree with TRBD2. The CDR3 is 14 residues long. After removal of 1 base from V and 1 base from J, the junction contained 0 bases not matched to a gene. Per germline, CDR1 LGHNA and CDR2 YNFKEQ. The CDR3 sequence: CASSQGTSQETQYF. The CDR3 nucleotides are TGTGCCAGCAGCCAAGGGACTAGCCAAGAGACCCAGTACTTC.

This clone showed up just once. The V and J genes are TRBV5-1 and TRBJ2-7; 12 positions agree with TRBD2. Per the germline V gene, CDR1 is SGHRS and CDR2 is YFSETQ. The CDR3 has 16 residues. V trimming: 3 bases; J trimming: 0 bases; junction bases outside the gene matches: 4. The CDR3 DNA follows: TGCGCCAGCAGCTGGACTAGCGGGGTGATCTCCTACGAGCAGTACTTC. Protein: CASSWTSGVISYEQYF.